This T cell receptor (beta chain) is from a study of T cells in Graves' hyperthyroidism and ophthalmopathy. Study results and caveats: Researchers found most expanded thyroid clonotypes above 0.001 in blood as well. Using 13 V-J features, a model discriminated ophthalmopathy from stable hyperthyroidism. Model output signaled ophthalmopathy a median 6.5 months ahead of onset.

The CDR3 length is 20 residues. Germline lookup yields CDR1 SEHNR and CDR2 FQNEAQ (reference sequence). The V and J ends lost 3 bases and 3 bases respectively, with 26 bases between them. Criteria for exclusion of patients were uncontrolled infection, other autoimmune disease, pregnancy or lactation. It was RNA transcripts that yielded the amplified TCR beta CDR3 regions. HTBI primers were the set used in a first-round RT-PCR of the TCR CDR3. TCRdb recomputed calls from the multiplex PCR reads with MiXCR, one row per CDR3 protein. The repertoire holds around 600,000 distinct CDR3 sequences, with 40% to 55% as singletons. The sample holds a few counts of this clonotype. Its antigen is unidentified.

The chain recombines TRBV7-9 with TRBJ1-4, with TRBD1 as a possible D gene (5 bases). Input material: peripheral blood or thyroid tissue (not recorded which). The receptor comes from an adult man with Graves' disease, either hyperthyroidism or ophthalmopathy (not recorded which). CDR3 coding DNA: TGTGCCAGCAGCTTCGATTACCGGGACGGCGATTTCCAGCCTAATGAAAAACTGTTTTTT. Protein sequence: CASSFDYRDGDFQPNEKLFF.